What follows is one TCR beta chain and its context. Per the germline V gene, CDR1 is MNHEY and CDR2 is SVGAGI. The length of the CDR3 is 15 residues. The V end was cut by 8 bases, the J end by 6 bases, with 20 bases between. The method was immunoSEQ multiplex PCR; TCRdb's version includes in-frame clones alone and lacks a portion of them. The sample has fewer than 400,000 clones, around 86% seen once. This record comes from a study of blood T cell repertoires in COVID-19. Study background: From the United States, Italy and Spain came samples of acute and convalescent COVID-19. From T cells, B-cell-depleted T cells, or PBMCs came the material, which was cDNA or gDNA.

Each participant's cohort was designated according to participant-reported clinical history. Two negative PCRs, clearance, or symptom resolution characterized the recovered Cohort 3 donors. This clonotype originated in a man aged 55 to 70 who had recovered from COVID-19. The rearrangement uses TRBV6-5 and TRBJ1-5, with TRBD1 as a possible D gene (6 bases). The sample comprised PBMCs or T cells enriched from blood (not recorded which). DNA for the CDR3: TGTGCCAGCGTGTACAGGGAGGGGTCAGGTCAGCCCCAGCATTTT. This sequence encodes CASVYREGSGQPQHF.